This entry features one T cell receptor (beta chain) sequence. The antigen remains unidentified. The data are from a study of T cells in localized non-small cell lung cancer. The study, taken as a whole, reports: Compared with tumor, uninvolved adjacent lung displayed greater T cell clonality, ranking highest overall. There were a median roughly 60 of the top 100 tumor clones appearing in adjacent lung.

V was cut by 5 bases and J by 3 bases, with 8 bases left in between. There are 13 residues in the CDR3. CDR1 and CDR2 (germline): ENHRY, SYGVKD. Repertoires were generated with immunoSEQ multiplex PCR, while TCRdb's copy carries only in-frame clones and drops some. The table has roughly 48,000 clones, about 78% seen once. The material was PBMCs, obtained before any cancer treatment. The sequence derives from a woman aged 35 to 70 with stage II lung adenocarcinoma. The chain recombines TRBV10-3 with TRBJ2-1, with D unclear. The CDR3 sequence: CAISTGLYNEQFF. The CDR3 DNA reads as TGTGCCATCAGTACCGGGCTCTACAATGAGCAGTTCTTC.